Each of the 20 T cell receptor beta chains below was sequenced from the same sample in a study of blood T cell repertoires in COVID-19. Sequenced by immunoSEQ multiplex PCR; TCRdb stores in-frame clones only, minus some. The sample gives roughly 250,000 clones, more than 60% of which show up once; under 4.5% is in the top ten. The sample consisted of peripheral blood. The receptors come from a woman between 40 and 50 years old with active or convalescent COVID-19.

The chain uses TRBV10-2 and TRBJ2-7; D unresolved. The CDR3 is 11 residues long. V dropped 3 bases and J dropped 6 bases, with 6 bases sitting between them. The germline V gene encodes CDR1 WSHSY and CDR2 SAAADI. DNA of the CDR3: TGCGCCAGCAGTGATTCAGGCGAGCAGTACGTC. Protein: CASSDSGEQYV.

The CDR3 DNA follows: TGTGCCAGCAGCTTAGGCGGAGCGTATGACTATGGCTACACCTTC. Protein product: CASSLGGAYDYGYTF. The V gene is TRBV7-9, the J gene TRBJ1-2; D is ambiguous. The germline V and J ends were trimmed by 1 base and 3 bases, with 12 bases remaining between them. The CDR3 sequence is 15 residues long. The germline CDR1 and CDR2 sequences are SEHNR and FQNEAQ (reference sequence).

This chain links TRBV2 with TRBJ1-5; 8 nucleotides match TRBD1. The germline CDR1 and CDR2 sequences are SNHLY and FYNNEI. The CDR3 covers 15 residues. Trimming removed 8 bases from V and 3 bases from J; junction bases left unmatched: 9. CDR3: CASGQGLLYNQPQHF. CDR3 in DNA: TGTGCCAGCGGACAGGGCCTGCTCTACAATCAGCCCCAGCATTTT.

This sequence joins TRBV6-5 and TRBJ2-5; 7 positions agree with TRBD1. The germline V gene encodes CDR1 MNHEY and CDR2 SVGAGI. J gave up 3 bases and V 5 bases, and 6 bases lay outside the gene matches. This CDR3 has 14 residues. CDR3 region: CASSLGTAEETQYF. In nucleotides, the CDR3 is TGTGCCAGCAGTCTTGGGACAGCAGAAGAGACCCAGTACTTC.

This chain connects TRBV5-1 to TRBJ2-1; 8 bases are shared with TRBD1. This CDR3 region has 14 residues. CDR1 and CDR2 from the germline V gene are SGHRS and YFSETQ. The V and J ends lost 5 bases and 5 bases, in that order; junction bases with no gene match: 6. The chain's CDR3 is CASSSGQGNNEQFF. In DNA form, the CDR3 reads TGCGCCAGCAGTTCCGGACAGGGTAACAATGAGCAGTTCTTC.

This clone was counted a few times. This chain's CDR3 is CAGLDDSGANVLTF. CDR3 nucleotide sequence: TGTGCCGGACTCGACGACTCTGGGGCCAACGTCCTGACTTTC. The V call is TRBV9, the J call TRBJ2-6, with D perhaps TRBD2 (5 bases). The CDR3 extends over 14 amino acids. V was cut by 10 bases and J by 0 bases, with 11 bases left in between. Germline CDR1 reads SGDLS; CDR2 reads YYNGEE. Drawing the rest from reference TRBV9 and TRBJ2-6, the complete variable domain is DSGVTQTPKHLITATGQRVTLRCSPRSGDLSVYWYQQSLDQGLQFLIQYYNGEERAKGNILERFSAQQFPDLHSELNLSSLELGDSALYFCAGLDDSGANVLTFGAGSRLTVL.

The chain has TRBV6-5 and TRBJ2-3; possible D gene TRBD1, 6 bases. This CDR3 contains 14 residues. V was pared by 5 bases and J by 6 bases, with 15 bases between. The V gene's germline CDR1 is MNHEY and CDR2 SVGAGI. The CDR3 region is CASSLYRVRDTQYF. The CDR3 region has the DNA TGTGCCAGCAGTCTATACAGGGTACGTGATACGCAGTATTTT.

The J gene is TRBJ1-1, the V gene TRBV10-3; 7 nucleotides line up with TRBD1. V shed 6 bases, J shed 6 bases, and the junction held 7 bases outside the gene matches. The CDR3 runs to 13 residues. Germline V gene data show CDR1 as ENHRY and CDR2 as SYGVKD. In DNA, the CDR3 is TGTGCCATCAGAGACAGGGTGACCTCTGAAGCTTTCTTT. It translates to CAIRDRVTSEAFF.

This clone came up once. The rearrangement links TRBV6-5 to TRBJ2-2; no clear D gene. The ends were cut back, 7 bases at V and 0 bases at J, with 9 bases in the middle. CDR3 length: 14 amino acids. The V gene's germline CDR1 is MNHEY and CDR2 SVGAGI. The CDR3 loop reads CASTRLSNTGELFF. DNA of the CDR3: TGTGCCAGCACGAGGCTCTCGAACACCGGGGAGCTGTTTTTT.

This clone has only one observation. This chain joins TRBV14 and TRBJ2-1; 7 bases are a match to TRBD2. The length of the CDR3 is 16 residues. The germline CDR1 and CDR2 sequences are SGHDN and FVKESK. Losses at the gene ends were 6 bases for V and 4 bases for J; bases not matched to a gene: 12. The DNA for the CDR3 is TGTGCCAGCAGTCCCCTTCCCCGGGGGGTTTACAATGAGCAGTTCTTC. Its translation is CASSPLPRGVYNEQFF.

This chain joins TRBV5-1 and TRBJ1-2; D is ambiguous. The CDR3 sequence is 13 residues long. Trimming removed 4 bases at V and 4 bases at J, with 11 bases between. Germline V CDR1 and CDR2: SGHRS, YFSETQ. The CDR3 reads CASSQTGVYGYTF. CDR3 sequence (DNA): TGCGCCAGCAGCCAGACCGGGGTCTATGGCTACACCTTC.

This clone showed up just a few times. This sequence joins TRBV10-2 and TRBJ1-1; D remains ambiguous. The V gene lost 3 bases and the J gene lost 5 bases, with 10 bases spanning the gap. This CDR3 is built from 13 residues. Looked up from germline, CDR1 is WSHSY and CDR2 is SAAADI. The CDR3 nucleotides read TGCGCCAGCAGTGAAACCCGGGAGACTGAAGCTTTCTTT. It codes for CASSETRETEAFF.

The sample holds one count of this clone. V usage is TRBV9 and J usage is TRBJ1-2, with TRBD1 matching 8 bases. Germline trimming cut 4 bases from V and 4 bases from J; bases unmatched to any gene: 12. The CDR3 totals 16 residues. CDR1 is SGDLS, CDR2 YYNGEE, per germline. The CDR3 DNA follows: TGTGCCAGCAGCTTCCGGACAGGGCGCGACGGCTATGGCTACACCTTC. As protein: CASSFRTGRDGYGYTF.

The CDR3 nucleotides read TGCGCCAGCAGCTTGTCAGGGAACTATGGCTACACCTTC. Its protein product is CASSLSGNYGYTF. V and J are TRBV5-1 and TRBJ1-2; perhaps TRBD1 as D (5 bases). The V end was cut by 1 base, the J end by 2 bases, with 6 bases between. Germline V gene sequence: CDR1 SGHRS, CDR2 YFSETQ. This CDR3 spans 13 amino acids.

The chain combines TRBV14 with TRBJ2-1; perhaps TRBD2 as D (6 bases). The length of the CDR3 is 14 residues. V was trimmed by 8 bases and J by 2 bases, leaving 13 bases between them. CDR1 SGHDN and CDR2 FVKESK come from the germline V gene. DNA for the CDR3: TGTGCCAGCGCCTCGGGGGTCGCCTACAATGAGCAGTTCTTC. This sequence encodes CASASGVAYNEQFF.

The V and J genes are TRBV7-6 and TRBJ1-1, with D perhaps TRBD1 (5 bases). The CDR3 loop spans 15 amino acids. Trimming shortened V by 2 bases and J by 0 bases, and 10 bases separated the two germline ends. Germline CDR1 and CDR2: SGHVS and FNYEAQ. CDR3 amino acids: CASSLITGMNTEAFF. DNA for the CDR3: TGTGCCAGCAGCTTAATAACAGGAATGAACACTGAAGCTTTCTTT.

The chain is built from TRBV28 and TRBJ1-4; no reliable D call. V gave up 3 bases and J gave up 0 bases, with 8 bases separating them. The CDR3 is 15 residues long. Germline lookup yields CDR1 MDHEN and CDR2 SYDVKM. CDR3 nucleotides: TGTGCCAGCAGTTTGACCGGAGCAACTAATGAAAAACTGTTTTTT. Translation gives CASSLTGATNEKLFF.

The rearrangement links TRBV6-5 to TRBJ1-4; no clear D gene. Germline values: CDR1 MNHEY, CDR2 SVGAGI. V dropped 6 bases and J dropped 4 bases, with 15 bases sitting between them. The CDR3 sequence is 15 residues long. The CDR3, as DNA: TGTGCCAGCAGCACGGGAGTGATTATTAATGAAAAACTGTTTTTT. Protein: CASSTGVIINEKLFF.

The CDR3 protein is CASSEQTSNYEQYF. The CDR3 nucleotides read TGCGCCAGCAGCGAGCAGACTAGCAACTACGAGCAGTACTTC. This chain links TRBV5-1 with TRBJ2-7; TRBD2 agrees at 7 bases. The V gene end was trimmed by 4 bases and the J gene end by 3 bases; junction bases not matched to a gene: 7. The CDR3 has 14 residues. CDR1 is SGHRS and CDR2 is YFSETQ in the germline V gene.

The chain carries TRBV7-9 and TRBJ2-5; no reliable D call. Trimming removed 2 bases from V and 4 bases from J, with 8 bases in between. CDR3 length equals 13 residues. Per the germline V gene, CDR1 is SEHNR and CDR2 is FQNEAQ (reference sequence). The CDR3 region has the DNA TGTGCCAGCAGCTTAATCCCGGGAGAGACCCAGTACTTC. This sequence encodes CASSLIPGETQYF.